This T cell receptor (beta chain) derives from a study of cytomegalovirus exposure and HLA in healthy donors. Regarding the study as a whole: It was reported in a later analysis that an Asian-associated ancestry cluster showed fewer N-insertions than the roughly 670-donor mean.

Concerning this clone itself: The antigen is unknown.

The PCR had 60 Vbeta and 13 Jbeta primers. Generated by immunoSEQ multiplex PCR, the TCRdb table keeps only in-frame clones and is missing some. There are 200,000 to 250,000 clones in the sample; 82% occur only once, and over 5% lies in the top ten. Sequencing input: PBMCs. This sequence was found in a woman aged 40 to 49 in good health and CMV-seropositive.

The CDR3 region is CASDGGNQPQHF. The DNA for the CDR3 is TGTGCCAGCGACGGGGGCAATCAGCCCCAGCATTTT. This chain connects TRBV28 to TRBJ1-5; D uncertain. The V and J ends lost 8 bases and 2 bases respectively, with 7 bases between them. The CDR3 is 12 amino acids. Germline V gives CDR1 MDHEN, CDR2 SYDVKM.